This is a list of T cell receptor beta chains from one sample in a study of T cell responses to AZD1222 COVID-19 vaccine. The table came from immunoSEQ multiplex PCR; TCRdb's copy has only in-frame clones and leaves some out. This table has tens of thousands of clones, 88% appearing once. The input for sequencing was peripheral blood, taken 28 days after the second AZD1222 dose. These TCRs come from an adult who received the AZD1222 COVID-19 vaccine. Each CDR3 is given with its conserved first and last residue. Fields, in order: V gene, J gene, D gene, clone size, CDR3 protein, CDR3 DNA. The D gene is left open where the match is weak. Size tells how often a clone was seen (once, few, many) or the class of an expanded clone, and some rows leave it out.

v_gene: TRBV4-1; j_gene: TRBJ1-6; d_gene: .; abundance: .; CDR3aa: CASSQGHSPLHF; CDR3nt: TGCGCCAGCAGCCAAGGCCATTCACCCCTCCACTTT
v_gene: TRBV6-2/TRBV6-3; j_gene: TRBJ2-5; d_gene: .; abundance: .; CDR3aa: CASSYSISYQETQYF; CDR3nt: TGTGCCAGCAGTTACTCGATCTCGTACCAAGAGACCCAGTACTTC
v_gene: TRBV27; j_gene: TRBJ2-7; d_gene: TRBD1; abundance: .; CDR3aa: CASSLLGQAPTYEQYF; CDR3nt: TGTGCCAGCAGTCTCCTTGGACAGGCGCCCACCTACGAGCAGTACTTC
v_gene: TRBV19; j_gene: TRBJ1-2; d_gene: .; abundance: .; CDR3aa: CASSIGESYGYTF; CDR3nt: TGTGCCAGTAGTATAGGCGAGAGCTATGGCTACACCTTC
v_gene: TRBV28; j_gene: TRBJ2-1; d_gene: .; abundance: .; CDR3aa: CASSLVLFQNEQFF; CDR3nt: TGTGCCAGCAGTTTGGTACTATTCCAGAATGAGCAGTTCTTC
v_gene: TRBV19; j_gene: TRBJ2-7; d_gene: .; abundance: .; CDR3aa: CASRERASYEQYF; CDR3nt: TGTGCCAGTAGAGAGCGGGCCTCCTACGAGCAGTACTTC
v_gene: TRBV2; j_gene: TRBJ2-3; d_gene: .; abundance: .; CDR3aa: CASLGTFTDTQYF; CDR3nt: TGTGCCAGCCTAGGGACCTTCACAGATACGCAGTATTTT
v_gene: TRBV7-8; j_gene: TRBJ2-7; d_gene: TRBD2; abundance: .; CDR3aa: CASSPGTSTHEQYF; CDR3nt: TGTGCCAGCAGCCCCGGGACTAGCACCCACGAGCAGTACTTC
v_gene: TRBV7-2; j_gene: TRBJ2-3; d_gene: TRBD2; abundance: .; CDR3aa: CASSLVGLAGVRADTQYF; CDR3nt: TGTGCCAGCAGCCTCGTGGGACTAGCGGGAGTTCGGGCAGATACGCAGTATTTT
v_gene: TRBV19; j_gene: TRBJ1-1; d_gene: .; abundance: .; CDR3aa: CASLVGNTEAFF; CDR3nt: TGTGCCAGCCTGGTGGGGAACACTGAAGCTTTCTTT
v_gene: TRBV2; j_gene: TRBJ2-1; d_gene: TRBD2; abundance: .; CDR3aa: CASSLGTSRSYNEQFF; CDR3nt: TGTGCCAGCAGCCTCGGGACTAGCCGATCCTACAATGAGCAGTTCTTC
v_gene: TRBV27; j_gene: TRBJ1-2; d_gene: .; abundance: once; CDR3aa: CASSPQRPATNYGYTF; CDR3nt: TGTGCCAGCAGTCCCCAAAGGCCGGCGACTAACTATGGCTACACCTTC
v_gene: TRBV5-1; j_gene: TRBJ2-1; d_gene: .; abundance: .; CDR3aa: CASRAQSSYNEQFF; CDR3nt: TGCGCCAGCAGGGCCCAAAGCTCCTACAATGAGCAGTTCTTC
v_gene: TRBV12-5; j_gene: TRBJ1-1; d_gene: .; abundance: few; CDR3aa: CASPQKKGSGTNTEAFF; CDR3nt: TGTGCTAGTCCGCAGAAAAAAGGGAGCGGGACGAACACTGAAGCTTTCTTT
v_gene: TRBV6-5; j_gene: TRBJ2-7; d_gene: .; abundance: .; CDR3aa: CASSYSAELIYEQYF; CDR3nt: TGTGCCAGCAGTTACTCGGCAGAGCTTATTTACGAGCAGTACTTC
v_gene: TRBV4-2; j_gene: TRBJ2-5; d_gene: .; abundance: .; CDR3aa: CASSQLGAETQYF; CDR3nt: TGTGCCAGCAGCCAACTAGGCGCGGAGACCCAGTACTTC
v_gene: TRBV19; j_gene: TRBJ2-7; d_gene: .; abundance: .; CDR3aa: CATYPGPGNSATEQYF; CDR3nt: TGTGCCACCTATCCCGGCCCAGGTAACAGCGCTACAGAGCAGTACTTC
v_gene: TRBV5-6; j_gene: TRBJ2-7; d_gene: .; abundance: few; CDR3aa: CASSFPGPTSYEQYF; CDR3nt: TGTGCCAGCAGCTTTCCGGGGCCCACCTCCTACGAGCAGTACTTC
v_gene: TRBV25-1; j_gene: TRBJ1-4; d_gene: .; abundance: .; CDR3aa: CASSAVKGAGEEKLFF; CDR3nt: TGTGCCAGCAGTGCAGTTAAAGGGGCAGGGGAAGAAAAACTGTTTTTT
v_gene: TRBV2; j_gene: TRBJ2-7; d_gene: .; abundance: .; CDR3aa: CASSERPGATYEQYF; CDR3nt: TGTGCCAGCAGTGAACGCCCAGGGGCAACCTACGAGCAGTACTTC
v_gene: TRBV6-1; j_gene: TRBJ1-5; d_gene: .; abundance: .; CDR3aa: CASSENEFSNQPQHF; CDR3nt: TGTGCCAGCAGTGAAAATGAGTTCAGCAATCAGCCCCAGCATTTT
v_gene: TRBV4-1; j_gene: TRBJ2-1; d_gene: .; abundance: .; CDR3aa: CASSPLRGTLYNEQFF; CDR3nt: TGCGCCAGCAGCCCCCTTAGAGGGACCCTATACAATGAGCAGTTCTTC
v_gene: TRBV27; j_gene: TRBJ2-2; d_gene: TRBD1; abundance: .; CDR3aa: CASRRSLGQGDTGELFF; CDR3nt: TGTGCCAGCAGGCGGTCTTTGGGACAGGGCGACACCGGGGAGCTGTTTTTT
v_gene: TRBV28; j_gene: TRBJ1-6; d_gene: TRBD1; abundance: .; CDR3aa: CASSSPFETGALNSPLHF; CDR3nt: TGTGCCAGCAGTTCTCCTTTTGAGACAGGGGCCCTCAATTCACCCCTCCACTTT
v_gene: TRBV18; j_gene: TRBJ2-6; d_gene: .; abundance: .; CDR3aa: CASSPTPGRRSSGANVLTF; CDR3nt: TGTGCCAGCTCACCCACACCGGGACGTCGGAGCTCTGGGGCCAACGTCCTGACTTTC
v_gene: TRBV11-2; j_gene: TRBJ2-3; d_gene: TRBD1; abundance: once; CDR3aa: CASSFDRVRTDTQYF; CDR3nt: TGTGCCAGCAGCTTTGACAGGGTACGCACAGATACGCAGTATTTT
v_gene: TRBV19; j_gene: TRBJ2-3; d_gene: .; abundance: .; CDR3aa: CASSSITAGPDTQYF; CDR3nt: TGTGCCAGTAGTAGTATAACAGCGGGCCCAGATACGCAGTATTTT
v_gene: TRBV19; j_gene: TRBJ1-5; d_gene: TRBD1; abundance: .; CDR3aa: CASSSGQGLTNQPQHF; CDR3nt: TGTGCCAGTAGCTCAGGACAGGGCCTAACCAATCAGCCCCAGCATTTT
v_gene: TRBV6-5; j_gene: TRBJ1-4; d_gene: TRBD1; abundance: .; CDR3aa: CASSTWTGGTEKLFF; CDR3nt: TGTGCCAGCAGTACTTGGACAGGGGGAACGGAAAAACTGTTTTTT
v_gene: TRBV6-2/TRBV6-3; j_gene: TRBJ2-3; d_gene: .; abundance: once; CDR3aa: CASSTETGLHTDTQYF; CDR3nt: TGTGCCAGCAGTACAGAAACGGGACTGCACACAGATACGCAGTATTTT
v_gene: TRBV6-2/TRBV6-3; j_gene: TRBJ2-1; d_gene: .; abundance: .; CDR3aa: CASSSGYNEQFF; CDR3nt: TGTGCCAGCAGTTCTGGGTACAATGAGCAGTTCTTC
v_gene: TRBV7-3; j_gene: TRBJ1-2; d_gene: TRBD1; abundance: .; CDR3aa: CASSLRGPGGGYTF; CDR3nt: TGTGCCAGCAGCTTAAGGGGGCCAGGGGGTGGCTACACCTTC
v_gene: TRBV3-1/TRBV3-2; j_gene: TRBJ2-7; d_gene: TRBD2; abundance: .; CDR3aa: CASSQPPGLAGGSSYEQYF; CDR3nt: TGTGCCAGCAGCCAGCCTCCGGGACTAGCGGGAGGTTCTTCCTACGAGCAGTACTTC
v_gene: TRBV5-4; j_gene: TRBJ2-1; d_gene: TRBD2; abundance: .; CDR3aa: CASSRVAGRYNEQFF; CDR3nt: TGTGCCAGCAGCAGGGTAGCGGGACGGTACAATGAGCAGTTCTTC
v_gene: TRBV4-2; j_gene: TRBJ2-7; d_gene: TRBD2; abundance: .; CDR3aa: CASSQDYSSGGTYEQYF; CDR3nt: TGTGCCAGCAGCCAAGATTATAGTAGCGGGGGGACCTACGAGCAGTACTTC
v_gene: TRBV19; j_gene: TRBJ1-5; d_gene: TRBD1; abundance: few; CDR3aa: CASSIADRAVQPQHF; CDR3nt: TGTGCCAGTAGTATAGCAGACAGGGCCGTGCAGCCCCAGCATTTT
v_gene: TRBV4-1; j_gene: TRBJ2-7; d_gene: .; abundance: .; CDR3aa: CASSQGQGESYEQYF; CDR3nt: TGCGCCAGCAGCCAAGGGCAGGGAGAGTCCTACGAGCAGTACTTC
v_gene: TRBV5-1; j_gene: TRBJ2-1; d_gene: TRBD2; abundance: .; CDR3aa: CASSFTPGLGLDEQFF; CDR3nt: TGCGCCAGCAGCTTTACGCCGGGACTAGGGTTAGATGAGCAGTTCTTC
v_gene: TRBV27; j_gene: TRBJ2-1; d_gene: .; abundance: .; CDR3aa: CASSLGGTTNSYNEQFF; CDR3nt: TGTGCCAGCAGTTTAGGCGGAACTACCAACTCCTACAATGAGCAGTTCTTC
v_gene: TRBV5-1; j_gene: TRBJ2-5; d_gene: .; abundance: .; CDR3aa: CASTFGRVSGETQYF; CDR3nt: TGCGCCAGCACCTTTGGGCGGGTTTCCGGAGAGACCCAGTACTTC
v_gene: TRBV27; j_gene: TRBJ2-3; d_gene: TRBD2; abundance: .; CDR3aa: CASSSGGLADTQYF; CDR3nt: TGTGCCAGCAGTTCGGGAGGGTTGGCAGATACGCAGTATTTT
v_gene: TRBV29-1; j_gene: TRBJ2-7; d_gene: .; abundance: once; CDR3aa: CSVELAGKHPYEQYF; CDR3nt: TGCAGCGTTGAATTGGCCGGGAAGCACCCCTACGAGCAGTACTTC